The TCR beta chain described here comes from a study of blood T cells in healthy people across ages. Study-wide context: Per two T cells, template switching captured roughly one barcoded beta molecule.

This clonotype has at least ten counts. V shed 4 bases and J 8 bases; nucleotides not matched to a gene: 22. Germline V lookup: CDR1 SGDLS, CDR2 YYNGEE. The CDR3 totals 20 residues. Each sample had at least 6.5 million PBMCs isolated. A second PCR, run for about 6 to 11 cycles, used a sample-barcoded 5' primer plus a J-beta primer mix. One entry per CDR3 protein results from TCRdb running MiXCR on the 5' RACE reads. The sample consists of about 670,000 distinct CDR3 sequences, 52% of them appearing once. The chain is built from TRBV9 and TRBJ2-1, with 12 bases fitting TRBD2. The sequence was obtained from a woman of 80 years or more in good health. The sequencing sample was made of blood. CDR3: CASSPPVPSGRGGYTYEQFF. The CDR3 nucleotides are TGTGCCAGCAGCCCCCCCGTGCCTAGCGGGAGGGGGGGGTACACCTATGAGCAGTTCTTC.